One and the same sample provided the 20 T cell receptor beta chains below, sequenced in a study of shared clonotypes between healthy human individuals. Produced via immunoSEQ multiplex PCR; TCRdb's table is partial and in-frame only. This sample yields more than 400,000 clones, of which roughly 80% are seen a single time; approximately 12% belongs to the top ten. The sequenced sample consisted of PBMCs. These receptors were collected from a woman aged 40 to 50 in good health. Some clones in this sample may be carry-over from other donors' samples.

A few counts support this clone. V usage is TRBV7-9 and J usage is TRBJ2-1; maybe TRBD1 (6 bases). Trimming pared 1 base from V and 4 bases from J, leaving 14 bases between. The CDR3 sequence is 16 residues long. Germline V gene lookup returns CDR1 SEHNR and CDR2 FQNEAQ (reference sequence). The CDR3 spells CASSLGTAWGYNEQFF. In DNA, the CDR3 is TGTGCCAGCAGCTTAGGGACAGCTTGGGGTTACAATGAGCAGTTCTTC. The full variable domain, rest sourced from reference TRBV7-9 and TRBJ2-1, is DTGVSQNPRHKITKRGQNVTFRCDPISEHNRLYWYRQTLGQGPEFLTYFQNEAQLEKSRLLSDRFSAERPKGSFSTLEIQRTEQGDSAMYLCASSLGTAWGYNEQFFGPGTRLTVL.

This clone was detected once. With only one base between it and a far larger clone, this is likely a read error. The genes are TRBV4-3 and TRBJ2-5; D gene unclear. The J call may be in error: the DNA end matches TRBJ2-7 better. The CDR3 is 16 amino acids. Germline values: CDR1 LGHNA, CDR2 YSLEER. This CDR3 reads CASSQGLSRLRAEQYF. CDR3 in DNA: TGCGCCAGCAGCCAGGGATTATCGAGACTCCGGGCCGAGCAGTACTTC.

J is TRBJ2-1 and V is TRBV6-6, with 7 bases lining up with TRBD2. Trimming took 0 bases from V and 4 from J; bases not matched to a gene: 3. The germline V gene encodes CDR1 MNHNY and CDR2 SVGAGI (reference sequence). The CDR3 loop spans 15 amino acids. CDR3 nucleotide sequence: TGTGCCAGCAGTTACTCGGGGACTACATACAATGAGCAGTTCTTC. Encoded protein: CASSYSGTTYNEQFF.

The genes are TRBV9 and TRBJ2-3, with D hard to call. V was clipped by 4 bases and J by 7 bases, with 10 bases between them. The CDR3 is made up of 12 amino acids. Germline V gene lookup returns CDR1 SGDLS and CDR2 YYNGEE. The CDR3 region has the DNA TGTGCCAGCAGCCCGTCCGGACATACGCAGTATTTT. As protein: CASSPSGHTQYF.

The chain links TRBV11-2 to TRBJ2-7, with D possibly being TRBD1 (5 bases). Per the germline V gene, CDR1 is SGHAT and CDR2 is FQNNGV. This CDR3 region has 16 residues. The ends were cut back, 0 bases at V and 2 bases at J, with 14 bases in the middle. The CDR3: CASSLDWSATAYEQYF. For the CDR3, the DNA is TGTGCCAGCAGCTTAGATTGGAGTGCGACAGCCTACGAGCAGTACTTC.

The CDR3 protein is CASSPRTSGRVSDEQFF. CDR3 DNA: TGCGCCAGCAGCCCCAGAACTAGCGGGAGGGTTTCCGATGAGCAGTTCTTC. V gene TRBV4-3 combines with J gene TRBJ2-1; TRBD2 matches 13 bases. The V gene's germline CDR1 is LGHNA and CDR2 YSLEER. The CDR3 contains 17 residues. Trimming removed 4 bases from V and 8 bases from J; junction bases left unmatched: 11.

A word on this clone: A read error is the likely source, as a far larger clone sits one nucleotide away. The CDR3 ends on some other residue instead of the conserved phenylalanine or tryptophan, so this is likely a read error. The chain carries TRBV5-1 and TRBJ2-7; 7 positions agree with TRBD2. The CDR3 spans 14 residues. V lost 2 bases to trimming and J lost 0 bases; unmatched junction nucleotides: 2. Germline values: CDR1 SGHRS, CDR2 YFSETQ. DNA for the CDR3: TGCGCCAGCAGCTTAGGACTAGTCTCCTACGAGCAGTACTTA. Translating gives CASSLGLVSYEQYL.

The chain couples TRBV7-3 to TRBJ2-1; D gene ambiguous. Trimming removed 3 bases at V and 2 bases at J, with 5 bases between. Germline V lookup: CDR1 SGHTA, CDR2 FQGTGA. This CDR3 is 13 amino acids long. This CDR3 is CASSFAAYNEQFF. CDR3 nucleotides: TGTGCCAGCAGCTTCGCCGCCTACAATGAGCAGTTCTTC.

This clone showed up just a few times. Given a much more abundant clone one base away, this may be a read error. The identical CDR3 is also encoded by other nucleotide sequences in the sample. The chain couples TRBV30 to TRBJ2-7; D not resolved. Germline CDR1 reads GTSNPN; CDR2 reads SVGIG (reference sequence). V was trimmed by 2 bases and J by 7 bases, leaving 15 bases between them. CDR3 length: 13 residues. In DNA, the CDR3 is TGTGCCTGGAGTATTGCCACCCCGGGTGAGCAGTACTTC. Its protein product is CAWSIATPGEQYF.

As regards this clone: A single base is all that separates this from a far larger clone, so a read error is likely. This same CDR3 is encoded by further DNA sequences in the sample. The gene calls are TRBV6-6 and TRBJ1-1, with 10 bases identical to TRBD1. The CDR3 is 15 amino acids. Germline V gene lookup returns CDR1 MNHNY and CDR2 SVGAGI (reference sequence). Losses at the gene ends were 4 bases for V and 5 bases for J; bases not matched to a gene: 7. CDR3 amino acids: CASSSGQGFYTEAFF. The CDR3 DNA reads as TGTGCCAGCAGTTCGGGACAGGGGTTTTATACTGAAGCTTTCTTT.

V usage is TRBV28 and J usage is TRBJ1-4, with 7 positions matching TRBD1. CDR3 length: 15 amino acids. Per the germline V gene, CDR1 is MDHEN and CDR2 is SYDVKM. The junction had 6 bases not matched to a gene; V was cut back by 2 bases and J by 6 bases. CDR3 nucleotides: TGTGCCAGCAGTTTAGCGGGACAGAGTCATGAAAAACTGTTTTTT. This sequence encodes CASSLAGQSHEKLFF.

Remarks on this clone: This likely came from a read error, as a far larger clone is one base away. The chain combines TRBV4-2 with TRBJ2-1; 12 bases match TRBD2. Germline loops: CDR1 LGHNA, CDR2 YNFKEQ. The CDR3 extends over 16 amino acids. The CDR3 DNA reads as TGTGCCAGCAGCCTCTCGACTAGCGGGAGCTACAATGATCAGTTCTTC. Encoded protein: CASSLSTSGSYNDQFF.

The rearrangement uses TRBV7-2 and TRBJ2-1; 11 positions agree with TRBD1. Trimming at V came to 6 bases and at J to 6 bases, leaving 7 bases not matched to a gene. The CDR3 totals 15 residues. Germline V CDR1 and CDR2: SGHTA, FQGNSA. The CDR3 DNA follows: TGTGCCAGCAGTTCCGGGACAGGGGGTTCCAATGAGCAGTTCTTC. Encoded protein: CASSSGTGGSNEQFF.

This chain uses TRBV5-1 with TRBJ1-1; 7 bases fit TRBD1. The CDR3 sequence is 15 residues long. V lost 0 bases and J lost 8; bases outside the gene matches: 10. Germline-derived CDR1 and CDR2 are SGHRS and YFSETQ. The CDR3: CASSLAGGWGQEAFF. The DNA of the CDR3 is TGCGCCAGCAGCTTGGCCGGAGGTTGGGGACAGGAAGCTTTCTTT.

This clone was found many times. This sample also contains other DNA sequences that code for the same CDR3. V usage is TRBV7-3 and J usage is TRBJ2-1; 7 nucleotides line up with TRBD1. The CDR3 is 13 residues long. The germline V gene encodes CDR1 SGHTA and CDR2 FQGTGA. The V segment lost 3 bases and the J segment 8 bases; nucleotides outside the gene matches: 4. In DNA form, the CDR3 reads TGTGCCAGCAGCTTGAACAGGGGAGATGAGCAGTTCTTC. It translates to CASSLNRGDEQFF.

The V gene is TRBV7-9, the J gene TRBJ2-3; 10 nucleotides align to TRBD1. The CDR3 is made up of 18 amino acids. The V and J ends lost 5 bases and 2 bases, in that order; junction bases with no gene match: 13. The germline gives CDR1 SEHNR, CDR2 FQNEAQ (reference sequence). The CDR3 DNA is TGTGCCAGCAGCCCCCGGGACAGGGGTTTATTTTTCACAGATACGCAGTATTTT. Translating it yields CASSPRDRGLFFTDTQYF.

The chain has TRBV4-2 and TRBJ2-1; 13 bases line up with TRBD2. The CDR3 is 16 residues long. Looked up from germline, CDR1 is LGHNA and CDR2 is YNFKEQ. Trimming removed 0 bases from V and 10 bases from J; junction bases left unmatched: 6. The CDR3 region is CASSQDSLAGGREQFF. The DNA of the CDR3 is TGTGCCAGCAGCCAAGATTCACTAGCGGGAGGGCGCGAGCAGTTCTTC.

The genes are TRBV6-4 and TRBJ2-7; 10 bases line up with TRBD1. The CDR3 has 16 residues. CDR1 and CDR2 (germline): MRHNA, SNTAGT. J lost 7 bases, V lost 3 bases, and 12 bases had no gene match. CDR3 nucleotide sequence: TGTGCCAGCAGTGAAAAACCGGGGACAGGGGTCGAGGAGCAGTACTTC. As protein: CASSEKPGTGVEEQYF.

The CDR3 DNA reads TGCGCCAGCAGCCAAGACGGACAGGGAATAGGGCAGCCCCAGCATTTT. Translated, it gives CASSQDGQGIGQPQHF. The chain joins TRBV4-1 to TRBJ1-5; 8 nucleotides align to TRBD1. The CDR3 consists of 16 residues. V dropped 0 bases and J dropped 7; count of bases not matched to a gene: 8. Germline CDR1 and CDR2: MGHRA and YSYEKL.

The sample holds a few counts of this clone. The same CDR3 arises from other DNA sequences in this sample as well. The V and J genes are TRBV4-2 and TRBJ1-3; D not certain. With 0 bases removed from V and 4 bases from J, the gap between germline ends came to 4 bases. The germline CDR1 and CDR2 sequences are LGHNA and YNFKEQ. The CDR3 extends over 13 amino acids. The CDR3 loop reads CASSQDPGNTIYF. CDR3 nucleotides: TGTGCCAGCAGCCAAGATCCGGGAAACACCATATATTTT.